A selection of T cell receptor beta chains follows, all from one sample in a study of T-cell memory formation after mild COVID-19. TCRdb independently ran MiXCR on the 5' RACE reads; one entry per CDR3 protein. The repertoire includes fewer than 95,000 distinct CDR3 sequences, approximately 13% of them detected once, and over 25% sits in the top ten. Sequenced: PBMCs or a T cell subset sorted from them (not recorded which). The receptors were sampled from an adult woman who had mild COVID-19 (a few samples of this study predate the infection). Cell type and time point are not known. Both conserved end residues are part of each CDR3. Fields, in order: D gene, CDR3 length, V gene, clone size, J gene, CDR3 DNA, CDR3 protein. D genes are given only for firm matches. A clone size is listed for some rows: how often the clone was seen (once, few, many), or a class if it is expanded.

TRBD2	14	TRBV5-1	-	TRBJ2-7	TGCGCCAGCAGCACCCTAGCGGGAACCTACGAGCAGTACTTC	CASSTLAGTYEQYF
-	12	TRBV29-1	-	TRBJ2-2	TGCAGCGTTGAAGGAGGGGGTTTTGGTCTGTTTTTT	CSVEGGGFGLFF
-	15	TRBV3-1	few	TRBJ1-4	TGTGCCAGCAGCCAAGATTTACAGGGCAATGAAAAACTGTTTTTT	CASSQDLQGNEKLFF
TRBD2	15	TRBV7-3	many	TRBJ2-3	TGTGCCAGCAGCCTTCTAGCGGGGGACACAGATACGCAGTATTTT	CASSLLAGDTDTQYF
-	18	TRBV9	few	TRBJ2-1	TGTGCCAGCAGCGCCCCCCCAGGGGGGGACGGGGGGGCTAATGAGCAGTTCTTC	CASSAPPGGDGGANEQFF
-	13	TRBV20-1	many	TRBJ2-2	TGCAGTGCTAGGCCACTGGGCACCGGGGAGCTGTTTTTT	CSARPLGTGELFF
-	14	TRBV11-2	-	TRBJ2-7	TGTGCCAGCAGCTTTGGGGGAACCTCCTACGAGCAGTACTTC	CASSFGGTSYEQYF
TRBD1	15	TRBV7-9	-	TRBJ2-3	TGTGCCAGCAGCTCCAGGACAGGGGAGACAGATACGCAGTATTTT	CASSSRTGETDTQYF
-	18	TRBV5-1	-	TRBJ1-1	TGCGCCAGCAGCTTGGTTTCACTAGCGAATACCCGGAACACTGAAGCTTTCTTT	CASSLVSLANTRNTEAFF
-	15	TRBV20-1	few	TRBJ1-2	TGCAGTGCTAGAGATCCCCCCACCAGGGACTATGGCTACACCTTC	CSARDPPTRDYGYTF
-	13	TRBV20-1	few	TRBJ2-1	TGCAGTGCTACTAGGGGGGGCTACAATGAGCAGTTCTTC	CSATRGGYNEQFF
-	15	TRBV5-1	-	TRBJ1-2	TGCGCCAGCAGCGAGACACCAGGGAATGGCTATGGCTACACCTTC	CASSETPGNGYGYTF
TRBD2	15	TRBV5-4	few	TRBJ2-7	TGTGCCAGCAGTCTTACGACTAGCGGGAGCTACGAGCAGTACTTC	CASSLTTSGSYEQYF
-	16	TRBV12-3/TRBV12-4	few	TRBJ2-7	TGTGCCAGCAGCCTGGGGGCCCGGGGGAGCTCCTACGAGCAGTACTTC	CASSLGARGSSYEQYF